Listed below are T cell receptor beta chains from one sample, sequenced in a study of T cells in Graves' hyperthyroidism and ophthalmopathy. TCRdb recomputed calls from the multiplex PCR reads with MiXCR, one row per CDR3 protein. The sample includes roughly 280,000 distinct CDR3 sequences, about a sixth of them seen just once. The sequencing input was blood. All receptors come from a woman in her fifties or sixties with Graves' ophthalmopathy. Each CDR3 is given without its conserved first and last residue. Some rows mark clone size as missing; the rest say once, few, many or name a class of expanded clone.

j_call	clone_size	v_call	cdr3_aa
TRBJ2-2	many	TRBV7-2	ASSLNSRGGELF
TRBJ2-7	NA	TRBV5-1	ASSLHPEEQY
TRBJ2-7	few	TRBV4-1	ASSQDRLPGFEQY
TRBJ1-1	many	TRBV6-2/TRBV6-3	ASSYFPNEAF
TRBJ2-7	many	TRBV7-9	ASSTVQGENFYEQY
TRBJ1-4	many	TRBV2	ASFRGINEKLF
TRBJ2-3	many	TRBV29-1	SVLGGSNTQY
TRBJ2-7	many	TRBV12-3/TRBV12-4	ASNPGLGPYEQY
TRBJ2-5	many	TRBV4-2	ASSQEDGETQY
TRBJ2-1	NA	TRBV6-1	ASSLLGDLDNEQF
TRBJ2-7	many	TRBV30	AWTLGGYEQY
TRBJ2-7	few	TRBV4-1	ASSQGKTGFGYEQY
TRBJ1-4	NA	TRBV9	ASSIRATGEKLF
TRBJ1-1	many	TRBV4-1	ASSPRTGGTEAF
TRBJ2-2	NA	TRBV5-1	ASSFLRANTGELF
TRBJ2-2	NA	TRBV7-2	ASSPISGAGGELF
TRBJ1-3	few	TRBV5-1	ASSLEGLGHSGNTIY
TRBJ1-2	few	TRBV5-4	ASSQVGSYGYT
TRBJ2-7	NA	TRBV27	ASSAGLAGAKLTYEQY
TRBJ2-2	NA	TRBV11-2	ASSQAADFRNTGELF
TRBJ2-5	many	TRBV12-3/TRBV12-4	ASSPGQGSGYQETQY
TRBJ1-2	NA	TRBV18	ASSEGSGDIYGYT
TRBJ1-5	many	TRBV6-2/TRBV6-3	ASSYSRRVSNQPQH
TRBJ1-5	many	TRBV11-2	ASSAGGSNQPQH
TRBJ2-4	NA	TRBV5-5	ASSLGTGILAKNIQY
TRBJ2-7	NA	TRBV19	ASSTSPTSGSWDPYEQY
TRBJ2-1	many	TRBV28	ASSKDYPPSYNEQF
TRBJ2-5	many	TRBV12-3/TRBV12-4	ASSLVTDEETQY
TRBJ2-1	many	TRBV5-1	ASSLAGQVSYNEQF
TRBJ2-5	many	TRBV6-5	ASSYSRTGPQETQY
TRBJ2-3	NA	TRBV7-2	ASRRRGGFNTDTQY
TRBJ2-1	NA	TRBV27	ASSRLAKSYNEQF
TRBJ2-2	many	TRBV2	ASSEQELF
TRBJ2-5	NA	TRBV2	ASKRLNGETQY
TRBJ2-1	NA	TRBV19	ASSIRGSVNEQF
TRBJ2-5	few	TRBV20-1	SARDRRGEETQY
TRBJ1-2	many	TRBV9	ASSVQDSVSNYGYT
TRBJ2-5	many	TRBV7-2	ASSLPPGTSGLQETQY